The entry below describes one T cell receptor beta chain. V lost 6 bases, J lost 0 bases, and 9 bases lay in between. Germline V gives CDR1 SEHNR, CDR2 FQNEAQ (reference sequence). The CDR3 extends over 15 amino acids. PCR used 60 Vbeta primers and 13 Jbeta primers. Original analysis: As a later analysis found, there were tens of millions of unique TCR beta chains, of which 8.5 million to 13 million were shared. Sequenced by immunoSEQ multiplex PCR; TCRdb stores in-frame clones only, minus some. The V and J calls and clone size were taken over from that table, and D and trimming were inferred from the DNA. The sample includes fewer than 60,000 clones, roughly 80% of them seen just once. The data belong to a study of cytomegalovirus exposure and HLA in healthy donors.

This rearrangement joins TRBV7-9 to TRBJ2-6; D perhaps matches TRBD1 (6 bases). The clonotype originates from a middle-aged woman in good health and CMV-seropositive. Input material: PBMCs. Here the CDR3 DNA reads TGTGCCAGCAGTCACAGGGACTCTGGGGCCAACGTCCTGACTTTC. Translated, it gives CASSHRDSGANVLTF.